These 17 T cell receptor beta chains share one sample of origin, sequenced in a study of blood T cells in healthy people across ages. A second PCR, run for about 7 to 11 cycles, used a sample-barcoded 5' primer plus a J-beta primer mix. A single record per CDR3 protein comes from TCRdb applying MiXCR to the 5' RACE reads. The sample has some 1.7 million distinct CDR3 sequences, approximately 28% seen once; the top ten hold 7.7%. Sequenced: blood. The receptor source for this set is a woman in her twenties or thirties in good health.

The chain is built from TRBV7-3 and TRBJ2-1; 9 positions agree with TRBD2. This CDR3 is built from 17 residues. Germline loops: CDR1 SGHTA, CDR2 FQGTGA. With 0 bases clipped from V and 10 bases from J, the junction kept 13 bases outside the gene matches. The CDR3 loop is CASSLTPGGGAKGEQFF. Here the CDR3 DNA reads TGTGCCAGCAGCTTAACTCCGGGCGGGGGGGCGAAAGGAGAGCAGTTCTTC. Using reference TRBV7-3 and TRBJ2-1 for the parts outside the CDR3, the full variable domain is GAGVSQTPSNKVTEKGKYVELRCDPISGHTALYWYRQSLGQGPEFLIYFQGTGAADDSGLPNDRFFAVRPEGSVSTLKIQRTERGDSAVYLCASSLTPGGGAKGEQFFGPGTRLTVL.

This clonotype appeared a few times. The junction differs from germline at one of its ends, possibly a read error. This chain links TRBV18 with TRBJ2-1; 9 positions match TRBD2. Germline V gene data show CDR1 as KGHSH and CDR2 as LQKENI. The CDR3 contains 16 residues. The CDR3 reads CASSPNSGSSCNEQFF. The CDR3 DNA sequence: TGTGCCAGCTCCCCAAATAGCGGGAGCTCCTGCAATGAGCAGTTCTTC.

The CDR3 protein is CAWVSPYEQYF. The CDR3 nucleotides are TGTGCCTGGGTGAGTCCCTACGAGCAGTACTTC. This sequence joins TRBV30 and TRBJ2-7; D remains unclear. In germline, CDR1 is GTSNPN, CDR2 SVGIG (reference sequence). Trimming cost V 5 bases and J 2 bases, with 7 bases left between them. This CDR3 region has 11 residues.

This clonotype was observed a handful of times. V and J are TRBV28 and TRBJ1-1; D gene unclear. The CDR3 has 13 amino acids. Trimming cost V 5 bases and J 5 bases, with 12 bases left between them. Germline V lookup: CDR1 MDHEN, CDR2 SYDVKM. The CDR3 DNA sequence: TGTGCCAGCAGTCCTCCTGAGACTACTGAAGCTTTCTTT. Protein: CASSPPETTEAFF.

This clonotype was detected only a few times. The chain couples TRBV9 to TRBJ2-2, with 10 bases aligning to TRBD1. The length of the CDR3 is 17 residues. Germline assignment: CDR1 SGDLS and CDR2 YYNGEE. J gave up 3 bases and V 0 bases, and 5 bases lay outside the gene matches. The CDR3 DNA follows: TGTGCCAGCAGCGTAGAGCTTGGGACAGGGGACACCGGGGAGCTGTTTTTT. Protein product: CASSVELGTGDTGELFF.

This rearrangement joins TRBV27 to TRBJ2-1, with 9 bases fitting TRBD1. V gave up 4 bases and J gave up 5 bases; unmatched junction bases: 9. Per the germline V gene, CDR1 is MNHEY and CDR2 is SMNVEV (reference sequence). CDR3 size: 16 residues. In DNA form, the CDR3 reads TGTGCCAGCAGTTCAGGACAGGGGTATGGGCACAATGAGCAGTTCTTC. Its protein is CASSSGQGYGHNEQFF.

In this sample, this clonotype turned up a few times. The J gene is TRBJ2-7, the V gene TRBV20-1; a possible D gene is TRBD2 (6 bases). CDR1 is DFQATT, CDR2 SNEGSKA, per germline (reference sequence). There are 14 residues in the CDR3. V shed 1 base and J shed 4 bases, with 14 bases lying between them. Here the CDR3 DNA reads TGCAGTGCTAGAGCCGGGACTCCTCCTTACGAGCAGTACTTC. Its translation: CSARAGTPPYEQYF.

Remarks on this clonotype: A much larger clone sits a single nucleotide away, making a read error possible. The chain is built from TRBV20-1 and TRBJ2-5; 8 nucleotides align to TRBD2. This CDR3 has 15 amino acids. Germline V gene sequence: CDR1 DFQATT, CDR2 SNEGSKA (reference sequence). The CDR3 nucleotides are TGCAGTACTAGAGTACCCGGGAGGGGCGCAGAGACCCAGTACTTC. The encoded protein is CSTRVPGRGAETQYF.

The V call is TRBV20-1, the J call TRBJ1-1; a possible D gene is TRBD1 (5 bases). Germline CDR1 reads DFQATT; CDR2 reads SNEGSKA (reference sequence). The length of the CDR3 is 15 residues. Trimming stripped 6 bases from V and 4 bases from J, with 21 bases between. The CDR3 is CSAAGPSAGGTEAFF. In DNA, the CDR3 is TGCAGTGCCGCGGGTCCCTCGGCGGGGGGCACTGAAGCTTTCTTT.

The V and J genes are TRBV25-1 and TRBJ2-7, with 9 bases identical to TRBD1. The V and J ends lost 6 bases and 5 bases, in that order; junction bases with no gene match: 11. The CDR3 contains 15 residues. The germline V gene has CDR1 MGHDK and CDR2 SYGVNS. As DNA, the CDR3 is TGTGCCAGCAGGGACCCGGGACAGGGTTTCCACGAGCAGTACTTC. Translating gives CASRDPGQGFHEQYF.

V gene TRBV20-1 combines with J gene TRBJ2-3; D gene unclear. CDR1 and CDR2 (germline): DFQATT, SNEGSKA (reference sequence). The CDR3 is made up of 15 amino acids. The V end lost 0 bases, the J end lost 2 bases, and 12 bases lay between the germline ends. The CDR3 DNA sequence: TGCAGTGCTAGAGACTTACAGAGTCCCACAGATACGCAGTATTTT. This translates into CSARDLQSPTDTQYF.

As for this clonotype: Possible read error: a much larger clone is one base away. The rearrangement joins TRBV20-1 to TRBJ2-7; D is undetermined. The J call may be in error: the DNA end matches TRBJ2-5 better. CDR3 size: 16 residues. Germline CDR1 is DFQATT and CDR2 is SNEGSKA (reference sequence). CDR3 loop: CSGYQAETPRRETQYF. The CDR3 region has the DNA TGCAGTGGCTACCAGGCCGAGACACCGAGGCGAGAGACCCAGTACTTC.

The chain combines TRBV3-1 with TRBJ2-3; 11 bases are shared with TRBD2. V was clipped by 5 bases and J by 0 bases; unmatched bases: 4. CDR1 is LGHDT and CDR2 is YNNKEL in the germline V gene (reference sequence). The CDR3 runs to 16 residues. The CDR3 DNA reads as TGTGCCAGCAGCACCCGGACTAGCGGGAGCACAGATACGCAGTATTTT. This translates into CASSTRTSGSTDTQYF.

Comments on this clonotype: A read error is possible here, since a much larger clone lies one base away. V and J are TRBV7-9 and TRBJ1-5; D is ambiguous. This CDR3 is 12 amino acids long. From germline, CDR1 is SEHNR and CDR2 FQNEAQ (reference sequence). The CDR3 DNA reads TGTGCCAGCAGCTTCCAAGGTCAGCTCCAGCATTTT. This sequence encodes CASSFQGQLQHF.

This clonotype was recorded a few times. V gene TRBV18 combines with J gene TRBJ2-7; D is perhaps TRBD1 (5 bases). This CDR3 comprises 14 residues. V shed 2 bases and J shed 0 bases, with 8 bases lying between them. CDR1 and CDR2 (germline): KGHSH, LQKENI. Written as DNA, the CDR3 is TGTGCCAGCTCACCAGGGGCGAACTCCTACGAGCAGTACTTC. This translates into CASSPGANSYEQYF. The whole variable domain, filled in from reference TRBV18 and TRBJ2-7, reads NAGVMQNPRHLVRRRGQEARLRCSPMKGHSHVYWYRQLPEEGLKFMVYLQKENIIDESGMPKERFSAEFPKEGPSILRIQQVVRGDSAAYFCASSPGANSYEQYFGPGTRLTVT.

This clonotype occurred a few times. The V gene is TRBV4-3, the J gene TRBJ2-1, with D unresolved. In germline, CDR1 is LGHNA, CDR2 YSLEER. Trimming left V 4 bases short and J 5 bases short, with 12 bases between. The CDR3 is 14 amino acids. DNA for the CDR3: TGCGCCAGCAGCCGCACGACTCAAAACAATGAGCAGTTCTTC. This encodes CASSRTTQNNEQFF.

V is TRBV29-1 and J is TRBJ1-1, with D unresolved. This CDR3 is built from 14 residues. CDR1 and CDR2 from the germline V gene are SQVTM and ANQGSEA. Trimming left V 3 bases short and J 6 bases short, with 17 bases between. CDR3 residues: CSVDRSAGGAEAFF. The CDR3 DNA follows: TGCAGCGTTGATAGGTCGGCAGGAGGAGCTGAAGCTTTCTTT.